The clone carrying this TCR beta chain was seen only once. Its antigen is currently unknown. The sample comes from a study of OX40 agonist ivuxolimab in advanced cancers. Study outcomes and limitations: In the 0.1-3.0 mg/kg groups, partial responders showed among the lowest expansion.

The CDR3 length is 13 residues. Trimming removed 5 bases at V and 5 bases at J, with 9 bases between. From germline, CDR1 is WSHSY and CDR2 SAAADI. Sequencing was performed with immunoSEQ multiplex PCR; in TCRdb, only in-frame clones are kept and a portion is missing. Of around 40,000 clones in the sample, approximately 80% were seen once. This specimen was CD4+ or CD8+ T cells sorted from blood, taken in a trial of the OX40 agonist ivuxolimab. The V call is TRBV10-2, the J call TRBJ2-2; a possible D gene is TRBD2 (6 bases). This TCR came from an adult with an advanced solid tumor such as melanoma, head and neck, liver or kidney cancer. Written as DNA, the CDR3 is TGCGCCAGCAGTCTGGACTATACCGGGGAGCTGTTTTTT. This encodes CASSLDYTGELFF.